The rows below give T cell receptor beta chains drawn from one sample of a study of shared clonotypes between healthy human individuals. Only in-frame clones appear in the TCRdb table, and some are missing; sequencing was by immunoSEQ multiplex PCR. The sample has approximately 2.4 million clones, almost 96% seen once. Sequenced input: naive CD4+ T cells sorted from blood. The receptors come from a man aged 18 to 29 in good health. The conserved cysteine and the conserved F or W are not part of the CDR3 here.

J | V | CDR3
TRBJ1-5 | TRBV2 | ASTSGTKVSNQPQH
TRBJ2-5 | TRBV7-9 | ASSYRLAGEETQY
TRBJ2-5 | TRBV10-3 | AISVGQGAGEETQY
TRBJ2-6 | TRBV6-1 | ASRGLAVANVLT
TRBJ2-5 | TRBV6-1 | ASRRGDGVWETQY
TRBJ2-1 | TRBV7-7 | ASSLEGLAGGEQF
TRBJ2-7 | TRBV28 | ASSTGVEQY
TRBJ2-3 | TRBV2 | ASTSGISTDTQY
TRBJ2-7 | TRBV28 | ASRTARVGREQY
TRBJ1-1 | TRBV2 | ASSGQPPTEAF
TRBJ2-3 | TRBV20-1 | SASYMDTQY
TRBJ1-1 | TRBV9 | ASSVAPWTEAF
TRBJ1-1 | TRBV29-1 | SVSWDREAF
TRBJ2-7 | TRBV10-3 | AISESLAGGNEQY
TRBJ2-7 | TRBV4-3 | ASSQLAGGNYEQY
TRBJ2-3 | TRBV6-5 | ASRLQGIGTDTQY
TRBJ1-5 | TRBV15 | ATSSAQGQPQH
TRBJ1-4 | TRBV2 | ASSRQGVLF
TRBJ2-4 | TRBV7-8 | ASSLVGGTKNIQY
TRBJ2-7 | TRBV2 | ASRVEGTYEQY
TRBJ2-1 | TRBV5-4 | ASSTGGSSYNEQF
TRBJ1-5 | TRBV19 | ASSIGERLGGNQPQH
TRBJ1-2 | TRBV19 | ASRDDGASGYT
TRBJ2-7 | TRBV5-1 | ASSSAGGPSGRREQY
TRBJ2-5 | TRBV20-1 | SASSGETQY
TRBJ2-3 | TRBV13 | ASSLVARLTDTQY
TRBJ1-1 | TRBV5-1 | ASSPRDRGNTEAF
TRBJ2-1 | TRBV4-1 | ASSQFTGTSREQF
TRBJ1-2 | TRBV30 | AWSGKGTGENHGYT
TRBJ2-7 | TRBV19 | ASSPTPGQGKQY
TRBJ2-3 | TRBV10-1 | ASSSPGQADTQY
TRBJ1-1 | TRBV7-9 | ASSHWTGDTEAF
TRBJ2-7 | TRBV5-1 | ASPSYEQY
TRBJ2-2 | TRBV10-1 | ASAELPERELF
TRBJ2-7 | TRBV6-5 | ASTSGRGHEQY
TRBJ1-2 | TRBV4-1 | ASSQDPPAPGTRFYGYT
TRBJ2-1 | TRBV7-8 | ASSLPLLTSGRAGEQF
TRBJ2-7 | TRBV18 | ASSPGATYEQY
TRBJ1-3 | TRBV5-1 | ASSLDPGSGNTIY
TRBJ2-2 | TRBV4-3 | ASSPYASGDYTGELF
TRBJ2-5 | TRBV29-1 | SVGATVLETQY
TRBJ1-6 | TRBV30 | AWSVGGSPGNSPLH
TRBJ2-3 | TRBV10-3 | AISDTKRRTDTQY
TRBJ1-5 | TRBV6-6 | ASSYERQKGLKPQH
TRBJ2-2 | TRBV21-1 | ANLPGPGAPDGTGELF
TRBJ2-6 | TRBV5-1 | ASSLAGTGANVLT
TRBJ1-1 | TRBV7-7 | ASSLLTGTNTEAF
TRBJ2-3 | TRBV6-5 | ASARDTDTQY
TRBJ2-2 | TRBV7-9 | ASSLGQGNTGELF